This TCR beta chain came from a study of CD8 T cells in Susac syndrome. Negative isolation yielded CD8+ and CD4+ T cells; FACS enriched TEMRA cells. With random hexamers, roughly 0.45 to 1 ug RNA was reverse transcribed. MiXCR was run by TCRdb on the immunoSEQ multiplex PCR reads, yielding one entry per CDR3 protein. The repertoire holds over 300,000 distinct CDR3 sequences, with 92% as singletons. The ends lost 7 bases at V and 9 bases at J; junction bases unmatched: 13. There are 15 residues in the CDR3. Per the germline V gene, CDR1 is MNHEY and CDR2 is SVGAGI. The chain recombines TRBV6-5 with TRBJ2-1; 9 bases match TRBD1. The material sequenced was CD4+ T cells from PBMCs. This TCR derives from a human donor with multiple sclerosis. CDR3 loop: CASTRGDRVSGEQFF. CDR3 DNA sequence: TGTGCCAGCACCAGGGGGGACAGGGTTAGTGGTGAGCAGTTCTTC.